What follows describes a single TCR beta chain. These data come from a study of blood T cells in healthy people across ages. The authors ran a second PCR of 7 to 11 cycles using a sample-barcoded 5' primer and a J-beta primer mix. TCRdb re-derived calls from the 5' RACE reads in MiXCR, one entry per CDR3 protein. The sample yields 650,000 to 1,000,000 distinct CDR3 sequences, under 40% seen once. Ranging in age from about 6 to 90, the donors were healthy Caucasian individuals from Russia. Every donor contributed about 10 milliliters of peripheral blood by blood draw. Trimming pared 3 bases from V and 7 bases from J, leaving 19 bases between. In germline, CDR1 is KGHSH, CDR2 LQKENI. CDR3 size: 15 residues.

The chain employs TRBV18 and TRBJ2-7; possibly TRBD1 for D (6 bases). The specimen sequenced was blood. This receptor was obtained from a man younger than 35 in good health. CDR3 DNA: TGTGCCAGCTCACCTCGACAGGATACTACGGGAGAGCAGTACTTC. Translated: CASSPRQDTTGEQYF.